These T cell receptor beta chains were read from a single sample in a study of T cell repertoires in cytomegalovirus infection. No cognate antigen is known for these TCRs. MiXCR, applied by TCRdb to the reads, yields one record per CDR3 protein. The repertoire holds about 220,000 distinct CDR3 sequences, approximately 40% seen once, with about 60% in the top ten. The specimen was CD8+ T cells from cultured PBMCs, collected from culture after CMV antigen stimulation. The receptors stem from a human donor in good health (CMV status not recorded). Some clones in this sample may be carry-over from other donors' samples. Each CDR3 is given with its conserved first and last residue. D genes are given only for firm matches. Some rows have no size entry. The others give once, few or many, or a class for an expanded clone.

>TRBJ1-1|.|.|TRBV4-1
TGCGCCAGCAGCCAAGGTTCACACACTGAAGCTTTCTTT
CASSQGSHTEAFF
>TRBJ1-1|.|.|TRBV12-3/TRBV12-4
TGTGCCACCTTTAGGACAGCGAACACTGAAGCTTTCTTT
CATFRTANTEAFF
>TRBJ2-1|.|TRBD1|TRBV6-1
TGTGCCAGCAGTTATGGGACAGGGAAAGGCAATGAGCAGTTCTTC
CASSYGTGKGNEQFF
>TRBJ2-7|.|.|TRBV15
TGTGCCACTAGGGACGGCTACGAGCAGTACTTC
CATRDGYEQYF
>TRBJ2-2|few|.|TRBV6-1
TGTGCCAGCATGGGGTTCGGCGGTACCGGGGAGCTGTTTTTT
CASMGFGGTGELFF
>TRBJ2-7|few|TRBD2|TRBV4-1
TGCGCCAGCAGCCAAGACGCAGGGAGGGACTACGAGCAGTACTTC
CASSQDAGRDYEQYF
>TRBJ2-1|.|.|TRBV7-4
TGTGCCAGCAGCCCACGACAGGCGCTCGGCTCCTACAATGAGCAGTTCTTC
CASSPRQALGSYNEQFF
>TRBJ2-3|many|TRBD2|TRBV11-1
TGTGCCAGCAGCCCGCGACTAGCAGAAATCGAGCACGCCCCAGATACGCAGTATTTT
CASSPRLAEIEHAPDTQYF
>TRBJ1-5|.|.|TRBV6-5
TGTGCCAGCAGTCCCGGGGTCGGGAGCAATCAGCCCCAGCATTTT
CASSPGVGSNQPQHF
>TRBJ2-4|.|TRBD1|TRBV5-1
TGCGCCAGCAGCTTGGGACAGGGGTGGAACATTCAGTACTTC
CASSLGQGWNIQYF
>TRBJ2-5|few|TRBD1|TRBV7-7
TGTGCCAGCAGCCCCGGGACAGGACCTCGGGAGACCCAGTACTTC
CASSPGTGPRETQYF
>TRBJ2-5|.|.|TRBV7-8
TGTGCCAGCAGCTATAGAGGGGAGACCCAGTACTTC
CASSYRGETQYF
>TRBJ2-1|once|TRBD2|TRBV29-1
TGCAGCGGAAGCGGGGAACCATTCCGCTCCTACAATGAGCAGTTCTTC
CSGSGEPFRSYNEQFF
>TRBJ2-1|.|.|TRBV7-9
TGTGCCAGCAGCTTAGCGGGGACGAGCTCCTACAATGAGCAGTTCTTC
CASSLAGTSSYNEQFF
>TRBJ1-1|.|.|TRBV9
TGTGCCAGCAGCGTAGGTTCGGGCCTCGGTGGCACTGAAGCTTTCTTT
CASSVGSGLGGTEAFF
>TRBJ1-4|.|.|TRBV20-1
TGCAGTGCTAGAGATAGCGCGTCAACTAATGAAAAACTGTTTTTT
CSARDSASTNEKLFF
>TRBJ1-3|few|.|TRBV2
TGTGCCAGCAGTGATTACACAGGGAGCTCTGGAAACACCATATATTTT
CASSDYTGSSGNTIYF
>TRBJ2-1|few|TRBD2|TRBV14
TGTGCCAGCAGCCCCCAAAGGGTTGGACTAGCGGCTTACAATGAGCAGTTCTTC
CASSPQRVGLAAYNEQFF
>TRBJ1-1|.|.|TRBV11-2
TGTGCCAGCAGCTTAGATGACACGGCAGGAACTGAAGCTTTCTTT
CASSLDDTAGTEAFF
>TRBJ2-2|.|.|TRBV7-9
TGTGCCAGCAGCCCCTTTTCGGGTGCCGGGGAGCTGTTTTTT
CASSPFSGAGELFF
>TRBJ2-3|.|.|TRBV6-5
TGTGCCAGCAGTTACTCGTCCAGTGCAGGGGCAGATACGCAGTATTTT
CASSYSSSAGADTQYF
>TRBJ2-7|.|TRBD2|TRBV12-3/TRBV12-4
TGTGCCAGCAGTTACCTGGGGGGGGAAGAATTCTACGAGCAGTACTTC
CASSYLGGEEFYEQYF
>TRBJ2-7|few|TRBD2|TRBV9
TGTGCCAGCAGCCCGGGAGGGGGGAATGGCTACGAGCAGTACTTC
CASSPGGGNGYEQYF
>TRBJ2-3|.|.|TRBV7-6
TGTGCCAGCAGCGTCTGGACAGACTCAGATACGCAGTATTTT
CASSVWTDSDTQYF
>TRBJ2-1|.|TRBD1|TRBV4-1
TGCGCCAGCAGCCCCGCGTCCAGGGACAGCCTCCCCTACAATGAGCAGTTCTTC
CASSPASRDSLPYNEQFF
>TRBJ2-1|few|.|TRBV2
TGTGCCAGCAGCACGGTCCCTTACAATGAGCAGTTCTTC
CASSTVPYNEQFF
>TRBJ1-2|many|.|TRBV19
TGTGCCAGTAGTATCTTGGGACTGGGGGTCGGCTACACCTTC
CASSILGLGVGYTF
>TRBJ1-2|many|TRBD1|TRBV12-3/TRBV12-4
TGTGCCAGCAGTGCGGACAGGTTCAACTATGGCTACACCTTC
CASSADRFNYGYTF
>TRBJ2-2|.|.|TRBV27
TGTGCCAGCAGTTTAAAAATTTTCAGAACAGGGACGAACACCGGGGAGCTGTTTTTT
CASSLKIFRTGTNTGELFF
>TRBJ2-7|few|.|TRBV13
TGTGCCAGCAGCTTAAAGGGGCCCAAGGCCTACGAGCAGTACTTC
CASSLKGPKAYEQYF
>TRBJ1-2|once|.|TRBV10-3
TGTGCCATCAGTGAGGCTGGCCCGCGTGGGGATGGCTACACCTTC
CAISEAGPRGDGYTF
>TRBJ2-2|few|.|TRBV7-6
TGTGCCAGCACCCTGGAGGGGGGGGACACCGGGGAGCTGTTTTTT
CASTLEGGDTGELFF
>TRBJ2-7|once|TRBD1|TRBV5-1
TGCGCCAGCAGCTTGGGGACAGGGTGGGCCACCGTGCAGTACTTC
CASSLGTGWATVQYF
>TRBJ2-7|.|TRBD1|TRBV18
TGTGCCAGCTCCCCGTATAGGACAGGGCCCTACGAGCAGTACTTC
CASSPYRTGPYEQYF
>TRBJ1-2|.|.|TRBV29-1
TGCAGCGTTGAAGATCATGGGGAGGGCTACACCTTC
CSVEDHGEGYTF
>TRBJ2-5|few|.|TRBV7-9
TGTGCCAGCAGCGCCCCAGGGGGGGGGAGAGAGACCCAGTACTTC
CASSAPGGGRETQYF
>TRBJ1-5|few|TRBD1|TRBV10-3
TGTGCCATCAGTGATGGGGACAGGGGAGATAATCAGCCCCAGCATTTT
CAISDGDRGDNQPQHF
>TRBJ1-5|few|.|TRBV28
TGTGCCAGCACTACAAGGGGGATCGGGGGCAATCAGCCCCAGCATTTT
CASTTRGIGGNQPQHF
>TRBJ2-2|few|TRBD1|TRBV28
TGTGCCAGCACCGAGGGCCTGACAGGGCAAACCGGGGAGCTGTTTTTT
CASTEGLTGQTGELFF
>TRBJ2-1|.|TRBD1|TRBV7-3
TGTGCCAGCAGCTTAAATCCAGGGGGCCCCAATGGCAATGATCAGTTCTTC
CASSLNPGGPNGNDQFF
>TRBJ2-2|.|TRBD1|TRBV7-9
TGTGCCAGCAGCTTAAGACAGGGGGTTACCACCGGGGAGCTGTTTTTT
CASSLRQGVTTGELFF
>TRBJ2-2|.|.|TRBV28
TGTGCCAGCAGTTCCTGGGCCAACTACACCGGGGAGCTGTTTTTT
CASSSWANYTGELFF
>TRBJ1-3|few|.|TRBV12-3/TRBV12-4
TGTGCCAGCACCCTGGGGGCAGCCGTCTCTGGAAACACCATATATTTT
CASTLGAAVSGNTIYF
>TRBJ2-7|few|.|TRBV7-9
TGTGCCAGCAGCTTAACGAGAGCGCAAGGCTACGAGCAGTACTTC
CASSLTRAQGYEQYF
>TRBJ2-1|.|TRBD2|TRBV20-1
TGCAGTGCTCTGGGGCTAGCGGGAGACAATGAGCAGTTCTTC
CSALGLAGDNEQFF
>TRBJ2-1|.|.|TRBV7-8
TGTGCCAGCAGCCTCGCAGCACCCCGTTACAACAATGTGCAGTTCTTC
CASSLAAPRYNNVQFF
>TRBJ2-1|.|TRBD2|TRBV4-1
TGCGCCAGCAGCCAAGAGGCTAGCGGGATCGGCAATGAGCAGTTCTTC
CASSQEASGIGNEQFF
>TRBJ2-1|.|.|TRBV28
TGTGCCAGCAGTTTCGGGCCCACTCACTCCGGAGGATCCTACAATGAGCAGTTCTTC
CASSFGPTHSGGSYNEQFF
>TRBJ2-1|.|.|TRBV27
TGTGCCAGCAGTTTAGCATCAGACGGGTGGGGGTCCCCCTACAATGAGCAGTTCTTC
CASSLASDGWGSPYNEQFF
>TRBJ2-7|many|.|TRBV7-9
TGTGCCAGCAGCTTAGGGCAGTCCCAAGAGCAGTACTTC
CASSLGQSQEQYF
>TRBJ2-5|.|.|TRBV6-4
TGTGCCAGCAGTGACCAACCGGGGGGCGTTGAGACCCAGTACTTC
CASSDQPGGVETQYF
>TRBJ2-2|few|.|TRBV12-3/TRBV12-4
TGTGCCAGCAGTCCTCAGACAGGAACCGGGGAGCTGTTTTTT
CASSPQTGTGELFF